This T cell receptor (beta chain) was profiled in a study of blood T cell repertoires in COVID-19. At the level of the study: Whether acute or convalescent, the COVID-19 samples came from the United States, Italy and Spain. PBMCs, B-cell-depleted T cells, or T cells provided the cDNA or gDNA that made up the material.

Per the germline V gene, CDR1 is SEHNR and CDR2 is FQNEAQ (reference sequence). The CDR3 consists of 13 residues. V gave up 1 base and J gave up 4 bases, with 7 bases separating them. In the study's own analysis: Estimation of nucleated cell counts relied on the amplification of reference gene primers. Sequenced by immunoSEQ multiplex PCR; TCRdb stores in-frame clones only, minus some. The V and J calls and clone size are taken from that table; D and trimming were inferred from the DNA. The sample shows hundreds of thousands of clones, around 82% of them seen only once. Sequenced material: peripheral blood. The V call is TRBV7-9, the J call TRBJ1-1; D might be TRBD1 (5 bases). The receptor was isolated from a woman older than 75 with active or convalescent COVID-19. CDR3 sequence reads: CASSLEGVTEAFF. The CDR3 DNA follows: TGTGCCAGCAGCTTAGAAGGGGTCACTGAAGCTTTCTTT. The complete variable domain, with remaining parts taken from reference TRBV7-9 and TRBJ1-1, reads DTGVSQNPRHKITKRGQNVTFRCDPISEHNRLYWYRQTLGQGPEFLTYFQNEAQLEKSRLLSDRFSAERPKGSFSTLEIQRTEQGDSAMYLCASSLEGVTEAFFGQGTRLTVV.